A single T cell receptor (beta chain) is shown here with its context. TCRdb's copy holds only in-frame clones and misses some; the assay was immunoSEQ multiplex PCR. The sample lists some 120,000 clones, 70% to 85% occurring once. Trimming shortened V by 9 bases and J by 8 bases, and 13 bases separated the two germline ends. This CDR3 has 11 amino acids. The V gene's germline CDR1 is LNHDA and CDR2 SQIVND (reference sequence). This entry comes from a study of blood T cell repertoires in COVID-19. The V gene is TRBV19, the J gene TRBJ1-1, with a tentative D call TRBD1 (5 bases). The sequence derives from a man aged 70-80 years with active or convalescent COVID-19. The sample was peripheral blood. CDR3 protein: CASGGNREAFF. The CDR3 coding sequence is TGTGCCAGCGGGGGTAATAGGGAAGCTTTCTTT.